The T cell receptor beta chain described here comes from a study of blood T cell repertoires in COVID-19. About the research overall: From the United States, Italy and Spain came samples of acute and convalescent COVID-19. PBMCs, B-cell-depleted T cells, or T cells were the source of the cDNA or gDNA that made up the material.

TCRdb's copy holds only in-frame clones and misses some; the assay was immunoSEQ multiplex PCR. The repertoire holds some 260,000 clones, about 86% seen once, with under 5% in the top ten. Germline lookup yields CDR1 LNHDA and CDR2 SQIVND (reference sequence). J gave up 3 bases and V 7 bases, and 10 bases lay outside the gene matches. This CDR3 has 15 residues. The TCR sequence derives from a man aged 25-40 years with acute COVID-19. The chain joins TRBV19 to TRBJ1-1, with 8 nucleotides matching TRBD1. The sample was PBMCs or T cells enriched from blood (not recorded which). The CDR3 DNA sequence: TGTGCCAGTAATTTCGATCAGGGGGCCTACACTGAAGCTTTCTTT. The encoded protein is CASNFDQGAYTEAFF.